What follows is one T cell receptor (beta chain) and its context. The sample belongs to a study of blood T cell repertoires in COVID-19. Study overall: Some COVID-19 samples were acute and others convalescent; all came from the United States, Italy and Spain. PBMCs, B-cell-depleted T cells, or T cells provided the cDNA or gDNA that made up the material.

Original processing methods: From reference gene primer amplification, estimates of nucleated cell counts were derived. The method was immunoSEQ multiplex PCR; TCRdb's version includes in-frame clones alone and lacks a portion of them. The DNA was the basis for D and trimming; V, J and clone size are from that table. Of approximately 200,000 clones in the sample, about 88% were seen once. Germline V gives CDR1 MNHEY, CDR2 SVGAGI. The CDR3 sequence is 16 residues long. The V gene end was trimmed by 2 bases and the J gene end by 4 bases; junction bases not matched to a gene: 6. This sequence originates from a man between 35 and 55 years old with active or convalescent COVID-19. V is TRBV6-5 and J is TRBJ1-3; 9 bases agree with TRBD1. The source material was peripheral blood. The DNA for the CDR3 is TGTGCCAGCAGTTACCACGGAGACAGGGGGGGAAACACCATATATTTT. The encoded protein is CASSYHGDRGGNTIYF.